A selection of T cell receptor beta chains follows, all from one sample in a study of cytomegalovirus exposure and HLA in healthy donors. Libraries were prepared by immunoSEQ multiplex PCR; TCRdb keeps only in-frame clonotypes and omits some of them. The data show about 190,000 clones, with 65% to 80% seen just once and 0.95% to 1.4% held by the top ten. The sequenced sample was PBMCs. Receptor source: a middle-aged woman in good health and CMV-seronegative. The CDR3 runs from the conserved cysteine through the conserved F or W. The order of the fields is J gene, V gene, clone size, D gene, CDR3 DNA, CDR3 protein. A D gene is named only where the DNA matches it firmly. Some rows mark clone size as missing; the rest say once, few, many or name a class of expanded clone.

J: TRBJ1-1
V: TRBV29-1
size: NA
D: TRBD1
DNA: TGCAGCGTCGAGACAGGGGGCAGGACTGAAGCTTTCTTT
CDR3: CSVETGGRTEAFF

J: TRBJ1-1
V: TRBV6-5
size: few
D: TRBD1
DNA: TGTGCCAGCAGTTACCCCGGGACAGGGGAAGCTTTCTTT
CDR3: CASSYPGTGEAFF

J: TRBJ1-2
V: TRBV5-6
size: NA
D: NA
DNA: TGTGCCAGCAGCCCTACACCGACAGACTCATATGGCTACACCTTC
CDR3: CASSPTPTDSYGYTF

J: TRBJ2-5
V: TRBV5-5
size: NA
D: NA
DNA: TGTGCCAGCATTTTATCCGGGGAGACCCAGTACTTC
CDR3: CASILSGETQYF

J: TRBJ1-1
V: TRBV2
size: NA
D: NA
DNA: TGTGCCAGCACCCCACAGGGAAGGAACACTGAAGCTTTCTTT
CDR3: CASTPQGRNTEAFF

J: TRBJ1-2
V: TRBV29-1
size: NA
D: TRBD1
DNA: TGCAGCGTTGATGTCTCGGCAGGGGGCGTCTATGGCTACACCTTC
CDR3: CSVDVSAGGVYGYTF

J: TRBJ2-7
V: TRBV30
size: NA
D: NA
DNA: TGTGCCTGGAGACAGGGCTACGAGCAGTACTTC
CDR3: CAWRQGYEQYF

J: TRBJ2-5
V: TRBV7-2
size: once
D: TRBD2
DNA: TGTGCCAGCAGCTACATAGCGGGAGGGGAGACCCAGTACTTC
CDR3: CASSYIAGGETQYF

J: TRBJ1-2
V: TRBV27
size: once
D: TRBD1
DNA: TGTGCCAGCAAGGGACAGGATAACTATGGCTACACCTTC
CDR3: CASKGQDNYGYTF

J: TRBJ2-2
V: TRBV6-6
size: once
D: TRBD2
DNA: TGTGCCAGCAGTTACAGCGGGAGGAACACCGGGGAGCTGTTTTTT
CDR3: CASSYSGRNTGELFF

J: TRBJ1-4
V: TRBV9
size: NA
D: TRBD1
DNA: TGTGCCAGCAGCGCACAGGGGGCGGTATCTAATGAAAAACTGTTTTTT
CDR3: CASSAQGAVSNEKLFF

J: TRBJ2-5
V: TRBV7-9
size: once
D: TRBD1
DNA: TGTGCCAGCAGCGCTCAGCCGGGACAGGGGTTAGAGACCCAGTACTTC
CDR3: CASSAQPGQGLETQYF

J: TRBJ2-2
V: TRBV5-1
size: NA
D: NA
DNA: TGCGCCAGCAGCTTGGTGGGAGATTGGACCGGGGAGCTGTTTTTT
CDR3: CASSLVGDWTGELFF

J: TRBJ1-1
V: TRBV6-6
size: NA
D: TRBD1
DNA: TGTGCCAGCAGCCCCCAGGGGGAGACTGAAGCTTTCTTT
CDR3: CASSPQGETEAFF

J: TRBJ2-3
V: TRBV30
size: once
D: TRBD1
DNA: TGTGCCTGGAGTGTACGAGGGGGCCTTGATACGCAGTATTTT
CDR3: CAWSVRGGLDTQYF

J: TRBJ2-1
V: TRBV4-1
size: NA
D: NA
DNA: TGCGCCAGCAGCCAAGATGCCCCTCTAGCGACTGAGCAGTTCTTC
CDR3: CASSQDAPLATEQFF

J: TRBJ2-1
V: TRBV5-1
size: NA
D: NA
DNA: TGCGCCAGCAGCTTGGAGGACTTTCCTTACAATGAGCAGTTCTTC
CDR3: CASSLEDFPYNEQFF

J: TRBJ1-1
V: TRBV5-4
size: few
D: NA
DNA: TGTGCCAGCAGCCAAGAGGGAGGGTTCGCTGAAGCTTTCTTT
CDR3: CASSQEGGFAEAFF

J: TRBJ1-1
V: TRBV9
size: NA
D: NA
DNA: TGTGCCAGCAGTCCGATCCAGACCCAGGGGCGAACTGAAGCTTTCTTT
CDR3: CASSPIQTQGRTEAFF

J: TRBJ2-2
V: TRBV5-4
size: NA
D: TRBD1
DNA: TGTGCCAGCAGCCAGGACAGGGGCCCCCGCACCGGGGAGCTGTTTTTT
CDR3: CASSQDRGPRTGELFF

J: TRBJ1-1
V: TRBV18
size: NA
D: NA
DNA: TGTGCCAGCTCAACCGGGGGGCCCGAAGCTTTCTTT
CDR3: CASSTGGPEAFF

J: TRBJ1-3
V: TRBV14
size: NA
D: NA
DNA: TGTGCCAGCAGCCAAACCAGGGGCACGGATCTTGGAAACACCATATATTTT
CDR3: CASSQTRGTDLGNTIYF

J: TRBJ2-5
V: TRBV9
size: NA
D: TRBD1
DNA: TGTGCCAGCAGCGGGGGGACAGTGAAGGAGACCCAGTACTTC
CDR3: CASSGGTVKETQYF

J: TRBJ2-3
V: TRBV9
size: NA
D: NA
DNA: TGTGCCAGCAGCGTAGCCCCCTCGACTAGGACAGATACGCAGTATTTT
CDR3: CASSVAPSTRTDTQYF

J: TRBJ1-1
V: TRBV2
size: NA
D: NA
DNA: TGTGCCAGCAGTAGACAGGCTGCCGTCACTGAAGCTTTCTTT
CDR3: CASSRQAAVTEAFF

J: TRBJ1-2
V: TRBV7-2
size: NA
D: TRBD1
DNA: TGTGCCAGCAGCTACGGGACAGACCCTAACTATGGCTACACCTTC
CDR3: CASSYGTDPNYGYTF

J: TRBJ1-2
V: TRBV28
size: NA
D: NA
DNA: TGTGCCAGCGGACTTGGTGCGGATGGCTACACCTTC
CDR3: CASGLGADGYTF

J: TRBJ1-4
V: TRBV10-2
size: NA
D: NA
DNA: TGCGCCAGCAGGGACGGGGAGGGAAAACTGTTTTTT
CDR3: CASRDGEGKLFF